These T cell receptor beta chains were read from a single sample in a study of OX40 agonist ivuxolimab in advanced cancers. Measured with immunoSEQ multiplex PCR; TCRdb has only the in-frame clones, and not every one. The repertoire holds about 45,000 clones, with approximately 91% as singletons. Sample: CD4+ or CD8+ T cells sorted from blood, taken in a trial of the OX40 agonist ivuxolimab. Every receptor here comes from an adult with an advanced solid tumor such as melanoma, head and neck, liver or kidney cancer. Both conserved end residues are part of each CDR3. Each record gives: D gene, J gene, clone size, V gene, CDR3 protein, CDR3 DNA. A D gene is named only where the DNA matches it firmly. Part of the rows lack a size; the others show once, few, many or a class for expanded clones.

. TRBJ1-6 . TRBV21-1 CASSKLILQEDSPLHF TGTGCCAGCAGCAAATTAATCCTGCAGGAGGATTCACCCCTCCACTTT
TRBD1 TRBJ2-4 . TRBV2 CASSEWTGLGKNIQYF TGTGCCAGCAGTGAATGGACAGGGCTCGGCAAAAACATTCAGTACTTC
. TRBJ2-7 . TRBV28 CASKKRTYEQYF TGTGCCAGCAAAAAGCGGACCTACGAGCAGTACTTC
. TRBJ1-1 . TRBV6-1 CASSARYWDTEAFF TGTGCCAGCAGTGCCAGATATTGGGACACTGAAGCTTTCTTT
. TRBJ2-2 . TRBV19 CASSIASGGELFF TGTGCCAGTAGTATCGCTAGTGGCGGGGAGCTGTTTTTT
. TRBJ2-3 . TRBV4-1 CASSQARGTDTQYF TGCGCCAGCAGCCAGGCCCGAGGTACAGATACGCAGTATTTT
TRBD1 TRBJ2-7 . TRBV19 CASSTGTGGFYEQYF TGTGCCAGTAGTACCGGGACAGGGGGCTTCTACGAGCAGTACTTC
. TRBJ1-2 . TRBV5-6 CASSPGAGPEVF TGTGCCAGCAGCCCCGGGGCGGGTCCTGAAGTCTTC
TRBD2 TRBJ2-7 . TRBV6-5 CASSYSAGGSEQYF TGTGCCAGCAGTTACTCCGCGGGAGGGTCCGAGCAGTACTTC
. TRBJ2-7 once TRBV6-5 CASSVIYEQYF TGTGCCAGCAGTGTAATCTACGAGCAGTACTTC
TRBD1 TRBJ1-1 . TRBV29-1 CSVLGGSGIAEAFF TGCAGCGTTTTAGGGGGCTCTGGGATCGCTGAAGCTTTCTTT
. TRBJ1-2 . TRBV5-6 CASSLQGSNYGYTF TGTGCCAGCAGCTTGCAGGGATCTAACTATGGCTACACCTTC
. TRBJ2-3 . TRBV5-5 CASSLGGPGTDTQYF TGTGCCAGCAGCCTAGGGGGGCCGGGCACAGATACGCAGTATTTT
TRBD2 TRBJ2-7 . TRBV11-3 CASSPGLAGAGEQYF TGTGCCAGCAGCCCGGGACTAGCGGGGGCGGGGGAGCAGTACTTC
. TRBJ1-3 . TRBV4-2 CASNLGRGSGNTIYF TGTGCCAGCAATTTGGGCAGGGGCTCTGGAAACACCATATATTTT
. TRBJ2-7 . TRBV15 CATSRGTGSYEQYF TGTGCCACCAGCAGAGGTACAGGCTCCTACGAGCAGTACTTC
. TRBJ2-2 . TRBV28 CASSLMGPNTGELFF TGTGCCAGCAGTTTAATGGGCCCGAACACCGGGGAGCTGTTTTTT
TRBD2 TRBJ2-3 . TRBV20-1 CSGGAGRTQYF TGCAGTGGAGGAGCGGGACGGACGCAGTATTTT
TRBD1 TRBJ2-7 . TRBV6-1 CAGGQVPSYEQYF TGTGCCGGGGGACAGGTACCATCCTACGAGCAGTACTTC
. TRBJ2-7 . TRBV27 CASSSGLTYEQYF TGTGCCAGCAGCTCGGGACTGACCTACGAGCAGTACTTC
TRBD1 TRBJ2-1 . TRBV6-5 CASSTGQGNNEQFF TGTGCCAGCAGCACTGGACAGGGGAACAATGAGCAGTTCTTC
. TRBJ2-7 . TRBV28 CASSLPLARGGYEQYF TGTGCCAGCAGTTTGCCCTTGGCCCGAGGAGGCTACGAGCAGTACTTC
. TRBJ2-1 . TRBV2 CASSTGSYNEQFF TGTGCCAGCTCCACCGGGAGCTACAATGAGCAGTTCTTC
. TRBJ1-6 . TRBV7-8 CASSLENSPLHF TGTGCCAGCAGCTTAGAAAATTCACCCCTCCACTTT
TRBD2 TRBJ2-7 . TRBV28 CASSWGLAGVVAYEQYF TGTGCCAGCAGTTGGGGACTAGCGGGAGTTGTGGCCTACGAGCAGTACTTC
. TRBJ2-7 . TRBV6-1 CASSDPRGLASPYEQYF TGTGCCAGCAGTGACCCCCGGGGGCTAGCGAGCCCCTACGAGCAGTACTTC
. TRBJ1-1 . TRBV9 CASSGHSTEAFF TGTGCCAGCAGCGGACATAGCACTGAAGCTTTCTTT
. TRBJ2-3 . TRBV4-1 CASSQDIAGDTQYF TGCGCCAGCAGCCAAGACATCGCGGGAGATACGCAGTATTTT
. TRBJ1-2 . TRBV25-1 CASSEFLDSGMDYGYTF TGTGCCAGCAGTGAATTTTTGGATTCCGGGATGGACTATGGCTACACCTTC
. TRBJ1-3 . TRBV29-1 CSVGSMEGTIYF TGCAGCGTTGGTTCTATGGAGGGCACCATATATTTT
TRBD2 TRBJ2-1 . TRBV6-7 CASSYFKGGSTFPNEQFF TGTGCCAGCAGTTACTTTAAGGGAGGGAGCACTTTTCCCAATGAGCAGTTCTTC
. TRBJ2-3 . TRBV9 CASSVENTDTQYF TGTGCCAGCAGCGTAGAGAACACAGATACGCAGTATTTT
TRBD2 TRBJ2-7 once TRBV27 CASSQPSGHQLEQYF TGTGCCAGCAGCCAACCTAGCGGGCACCAGTTGGAGCAGTACTTC
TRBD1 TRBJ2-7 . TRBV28 CASSLEGTAAYEQYF TGTGCCAGCAGTTTAGAGGGGACAGCGGCCTACGAGCAGTACTTC
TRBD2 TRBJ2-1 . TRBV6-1 CASSELLAGDYNEQFF TGTGCCAGCAGTGAGCTTCTAGCGGGGGACTACAATGAGCAGTTCTTC
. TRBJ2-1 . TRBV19 CASGDEQFF TGTGCCAGTGGAGATGAGCAGTTCTTC
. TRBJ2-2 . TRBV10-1 CASEDSMNTGELFF TGCGCCAGCGAAGACAGTATGAACACCGGGGAGCTGTTTTTT
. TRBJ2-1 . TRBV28 CATRGNNEQFF TGTGCCACCCGGGGGAACAATGAGCAGTTCTTC
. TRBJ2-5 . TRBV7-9 CASSLQGSQETQYF TGTGCCAGCAGCTTACAAGGATCTCAAGAGACCCAGTACTTC
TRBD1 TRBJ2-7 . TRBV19 CASSTTGVYEQYF TGTGCCAGTAGTACGACAGGGGTCTACGAGCAGTACTTC
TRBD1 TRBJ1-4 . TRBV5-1 CASSFSGGLGEKLFF TGCGCCAGCAGCTTTTCAGGGGGCTTAGGAGAAAAACTGTTTTTT
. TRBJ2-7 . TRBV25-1 CASSLDSYEQYF TGTGCCAGCAGTCTGGACAGCTACGAGCAGTACTTC
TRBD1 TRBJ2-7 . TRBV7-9 CASSPGQGRIYEQYF TGTGCCAGCAGCCCTGGACAGGGACGAATCTACGAGCAGTACTTC
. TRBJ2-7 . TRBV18 CASSPADTYSYEQYF TGTGCCAGCTCACCCGCAGACACCTACTCCTACGAGCAGTACTTC
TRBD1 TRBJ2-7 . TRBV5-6 CASSHGQGPTYEQYF TGTGCCAGCAGCCATGGACAGGGCCCAACCTACGAGCAGTACTTC
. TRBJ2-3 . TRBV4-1 CASSQDPVDTQYF TGCGCCAGCAGCCAAGATCCTGTAGATACGCAGTATTTT
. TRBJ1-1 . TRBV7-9 CASSFPRNTEAFF TGTGCCAGCAGCTTTCCCCGGAACACTGAAGCTTTCTTT
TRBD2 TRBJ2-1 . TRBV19 CASRTLAGANNEQFF TGTGCCAGTAGAACACTAGCGGGGGCGAACAATGAGCAGTTCTTC
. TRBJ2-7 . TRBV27 CASSLGAGVSYEQYF TGTGCCAGCAGTTTAGGAGCAGGGGTCTCCTACGAGCAGTACTTC
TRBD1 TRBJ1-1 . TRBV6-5 CASTPSTGELTEAFF TGTGCCAGCACCCCATCGACAGGGGAACTCACTGAAGCTTTCTTT
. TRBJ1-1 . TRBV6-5 CASRAGTTSEAFF TGTGCCAGCAGGGCCGGGACAACAAGTGAAGCTTTCTTT
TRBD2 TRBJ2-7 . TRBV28 CASSLTGGRGYEQYF TGTGCCAGCAGTTTAACGGGGGGTAGAGGATACGAGCAGTACTTC
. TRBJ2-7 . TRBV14 CASSQGPGLSYEQYF TGTGCCAGCAGCCAAGGTCCAGGCCTCTCCTACGAGCAGTACTTC
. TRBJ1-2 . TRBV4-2 CASSQDNRAGYGYTF TGTGCCAGCAGCCAAGATAACCGGGCTGGCTATGGCTACACCTTC
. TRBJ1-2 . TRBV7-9 CASSLAQGPYGYTF TGTGCCAGCAGCTTAGCTCAGGGGCCCTATGGCTACACCTTC
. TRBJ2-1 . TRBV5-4 CASSLEREQFF TGTGCCAGCAGCTTGGAGAGGGAGCAGTTCTTC
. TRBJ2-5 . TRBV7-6 CASRLGIQETQYF TGTGCCAGCAGATTAGGGATTCAAGAGACCCAGTACTTC
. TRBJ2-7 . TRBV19 CASTPGPRSEQYF TGTGCCAGTACCCCGGGACCCCGGAGCGAGCAGTACTTC
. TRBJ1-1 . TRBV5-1 CASSLGGVTEAFF TGCGCCAGCAGCTTGGGAGGGGTCACTGAAGCTTTCTTT